The rows below give T cell receptor beta chains drawn from one sample of a study of CD8+ T cells in alopecia areata. Clones were read by immunoSEQ multiplex PCR, and TCRdb kept only the in-frame ones, dropping some. The sample includes roughly 92,000 clones, around 70% of them seen just once. This material consisted of CD8+ T cells sorted from blood, taken at week 44, from a patient treated with tofacitinib. Receptors were obtained from a human donor with alopecia areata. Both conserved end residues are part of each CDR3. A D gene is named only where the DNA matches it firmly. Clone size is given for some rows only: seen once, a few or many times, or a class if the clone is expanded.

CDR3	DNA	D	V	size	J
CASSVGLGVYEQYF	TGTGCCAGCAGCGTAGGCCTGGGGGTCTACGAGCAGTACTTC	-	TRBV9	-	TRBJ2-7
CSVPGVGQSVYGYTF	TGCAGCGTTCCCGGGGTTGGACAGTCGGTCTATGGCTACACCTTC	-	TRBV29-1	few	TRBJ1-2
CASSVGQGSPYEQYF	TGTGCCAGCAGCGTAGGACAGGGCAGCCCCTACGAGCAGTACTTC	TRBD1	TRBV9	-	TRBJ2-7
CASSIFRGGHLNEQFF	TGTGCCAGCAGCATTTTTCGGGGGGGCCACTTAAATGAGCAGTTCTTC	TRBD2	TRBV7-9	-	TRBJ2-1
CASSVALGAVTEAFF	TGTGCCAGCAGCGTAGCACTGGGGGCTGTTACTGAAGCTTTCTTT	-	TRBV9	-	TRBJ1-1
CSVNLGNTIYF	TGCAGCGTGAACTTGGGAAACACCATATATTTT	-	TRBV29-1	-	TRBJ1-3
CASSATVRLGRTDTQYF	TGTGCCAGCAGCGCGACAGTGAGGTTGGGCAGAACAGATACGCAGTATTTT	-	TRBV7-9	-	TRBJ2-3
CASSSGTGGSGANVLTF	TGTGCCAGCAGCTCCGGTACAGGGGGCTCTGGGGCCAACGTCCTGACTTTC	TRBD1	TRBV7-2	-	TRBJ2-6
CASSLGRSSYEQYF	TGTGCCAGCAGTTTAGGCAGGAGCTCCTACGAGCAGTACTTC	-	TRBV27	-	TRBJ2-7
CSAHPTGLNTEAFF	TGCAGCGCGCACCCGACAGGATTGAACACTGAAGCTTTCTTT	-	TRBV29-1	few	TRBJ1-1
CASSQDPRGTDTQYF	TGCGCCAGCAGCCAAGATCCGCGTGGCACAGATACGCAGTATTTT	-	TRBV4-3	-	TRBJ2-3
CSALGTSGEQYF	TGCAGCGCACTTGGGACTAGCGGTGAGCAGTACTTC	TRBD2	TRBV29-1	-	TRBJ2-7
CASSVDRNNSPLHF	TGTGCCAGCAGTGTTGACAGAAATAATTCACCCCTCCACTTT	-	TRBV2	-	TRBJ1-6
CASSNQGDTGELFF	TGTGCCAGTAGTAACCAAGGGGACACCGGGGAGCTGTTTTTT	-	TRBV19	-	TRBJ2-2
CASSLGTSFTDTQYF	TGTGCCAGCAGCTTGGGGACTAGCTTTACAGATACGCAGTATTTT	TRBD2	TRBV7-2	-	TRBJ2-3
CSVETNLSTEQYF	TGCAGCGTTGAGACTAACCTTTCAACCGAGCAGTACTTC	-	TRBV29-1	-	TRBJ2-7
CSVESGLGGYTF	TGCAGCGTTGAGTCCGGGTTGGGGGGCTACACCTTC	-	TRBV29-1	-	TRBJ1-2
CASSQGGTEAFF	TGTGCCAGTAGTCAGGGCGGCACTGAAGCTTTCTTT	-	TRBV19	-	TRBJ1-1
CASSPGTLDTQYF	TGTGCCAGCAGCCCCGGGACTCTCGATACGCAGTATTTT	-	TRBV7-9	-	TRBJ2-3
CASRGSLETQYF	TGTGCCAGCAGAGGGAGTTTAGAGACCCAGTACTTC	-	TRBV2	-	TRBJ2-5
CASSPLGVSEETQYF	TGTGCCAGCAGCCCCTTGGGAGTCTCCGAAGAGACCCAGTACTTC	-	TRBV6-5	-	TRBJ2-5
CASSWFDRNEQFF	TGTGCCAGTAGTTGGTTCGACAGAAATGAGCAGTTCTTC	-	TRBV19	-	TRBJ2-1
CASSLDSGTTQFF	TGCGCCAGCAGCCTGGACTCCGGGACTACACAGTTCTTC	TRBD2	TRBV5-1	few	TRBJ2-1
CASSLSILLAGEGNEQFF	TGTGCCAGCAGTTTATCGATCCTTCTAGCGGGGGAAGGGAATGAGCAGTTCTTC	TRBD2	TRBV27	few	TRBJ2-1
CASSLGSSGGNEQFF	TGTGCCAGCAGCTTAGGGTCTAGCGGGGGGAATGAGCAGTTCTTC	TRBD2	TRBV7-8	-	TRBJ2-1
CSVADSTYGYTF	TGCAGCGTCGCGGACAGTACCTATGGCTACACCTTC	-	TRBV29-1	-	TRBJ1-2
CASSESLAGKNTEAFF	TGCGCCAGCAGTGAGTCATTAGCAGGGAAGAACACTGAAGCTTTCTTT	-	TRBV10-1	-	TRBJ1-1
CATNSGMATYEQYF	TGTGCCACCAACTCAGGTATGGCAACCTACGAGCAGTACTTC	-	TRBV2	once	TRBJ2-7
CASSLANLGISYNEQFF	TGTGCCAGCAGCTTAGCGAACTTGGGGATCTCCTACAATGAGCAGTTCTTC	-	TRBV11-2	-	TRBJ2-1
CASSQESDRVTSQYF	TGCGCCAGCAGCCAAGAATCCGACAGGGTGACGTCTCAGTACTTC	TRBD1	TRBV4-3	-	TRBJ2-7
CASSYRTTGNTEAFF	TGCGCCAGCAGCTACAGAACGACAGGGAACACTGAAGCTTTCTTT	-	TRBV5-1	-	TRBJ1-1
CASSLARNQPQHF	TGTGCCAGCAGCTTAGCCCGAAATCAGCCCCAGCATTTT	-	TRBV7-8	-	TRBJ1-5
CASSLNSDTQYF	TGTGCCAGCAGCTTAAATTCAGATACGCAGTATTTT	-	TRBV11-2	-	TRBJ2-3
CASSLGGVATEAFF	TGTGCCAGCAGCTTGGGAGGGGTAGCCACTGAAGCTTTCTTT	-	TRBV5-6	-	TRBJ1-1
CASSLGVGRTNTGELFF	TGTGCCAGCAGCTTAGGTGTGGGGAGGACGAACACCGGGGAGCTGTTTTTT	-	TRBV11-2	few	TRBJ2-2
CSVEDLVDREQFF	TGCAGCGTTGAAGATCTTGTAGATAGGGAGCAGTTCTTC	-	TRBV29-1	few	TRBJ2-1
CASSPTGIQDTEAFF	TGTGCCAGCAGCCCGACAGGGATTCAGGACACTGAAGCTTTCTTT	TRBD1	TRBV4-2	-	TRBJ1-1
CASSPGKEAFF	TGTGCCAGCAGCCCAGGGAAGGAAGCTTTCTTT	-	TRBV11-2	-	TRBJ1-1
CASSDRGGETQYF	TGTGCCAGCAGCGACAGGGGAGGAGAGACCCAGTACTTC	TRBD1	TRBV6-5	-	TRBJ2-5
CASSVDLESNTEAFF	TGTGCCAGTAGTGTAGACCTTGAGAGCAACACTGAAGCTTTCTTT	-	TRBV19	-	TRBJ1-1
CASTRGALVTGELFF	TGTGCCAGTACGCGGGGGGCCCTGGTGACCGGGGAGCTGTTTTTT	TRBD2	TRBV19	few	TRBJ2-2
CASSVGQGGYEQYF	TGTGCCAGTAGTGTGGGACAGGGGGGCTACGAGCAGTACTTC	TRBD1	TRBV19	few	TRBJ2-7
CASSLGDYGYTF	TGTGCCAGCAGCTTGGGTGACTATGGCTACACCTTC	-	TRBV5-4	-	TRBJ1-2
CAWSLGDTYQPQHF	TGTGCCTGGAGCCTAGGGGACACGTATCAGCCCCAGCATTTT	-	TRBV30	once	TRBJ1-5
CASSPRQRDIETQYF	TGTGCCAGCAGTCCGCGTCAGAGGGATATAGAGACCCAGTACTTC	-	TRBV27	-	TRBJ2-5
CASSRYFGIEAFF	TGCGCCAGCAGCCGATACTTCGGGATCGAAGCTTTCTTT	-	TRBV4-3	few	TRBJ1-1
CASSQQAFYNEQFF	TGCGCCAGCAGTCAACAGGCTTTCTACAATGAGCAGTTCTTC	-	TRBV23-1	-	TRBJ2-1
CASSLERGGSSGANVLTF	TGTGCCAGCAGCTTAGAAAGAGGGGGGAGCTCTGGGGCCAACGTCCTGACTTTC	-	TRBV11-2	-	TRBJ2-6
CASSLGAANYEQYF	TGTGCCAGCAGCTTGGGTGCAGCTAACTACGAGCAGTACTTC	-	TRBV5-6	-	TRBJ2-7
CASSPEVNLAKNIQYF	TGTGCCAGCAGCCCGGAGGTGAACTTAGCCAAAAACATTCAGTACTTC	-	TRBV7-9	-	TRBJ2-4
CASSIRDSLQPQHF	TGTGCCAGTAGTATCCGGGACAGTCTTCAGCCCCAGCATTTT	TRBD1	TRBV19	-	TRBJ1-5
CASSEGGGEHGELFF	TGTGCCAGCAGTGAAGGGGGAGGGGAACACGGGGAGCTGTTTTTT	TRBD2	TRBV25-1	-	TRBJ2-2
CASSQDPIGQGFGELFF	TGCGCCAGCAGCCAAGATCCTATAGGACAGGGATTCGGGGAGCTGTTTTTT	TRBD1	TRBV4-3	-	TRBJ2-2
CAKQRAFRQAANYGYTF	TGTGCCAAACAAAGGGCGTTCCGCCAAGCAGCTAACTATGGCTACACCTTC	-	TRBV25-1	-	TRBJ1-2
CATRAEGEYGYTF	TGTGCCACCAGGGCGGAGGGGGAATATGGCTACACCTTC	-	TRBV15	once	TRBJ1-2
CASSWGGNQPQHF	TGTGCCAGCAGTTGGGGAGGCAATCAGCCCCAGCATTTT	-	TRBV6-5	-	TRBJ1-5
CASSLSGNQPQHF	TGTGCCAGCAGTTTGTCTGGGAATCAGCCCCAGCATTTT	-	TRBV27	-	TRBJ1-5
CASSEMFRDTTYEQYF	TGCGCCAGCAGTGAAATGTTCCGGGACACGACCTACGAGCAGTACTTC	-	TRBV10-2	-	TRBJ2-7
CSVPVSGQGPDAQYF	TGCAGCGTTCCCGTTTCGGGACAGGGCCCAGATGCGCAGTATTTT	TRBD1	TRBV29-1	-	TRBJ2-3